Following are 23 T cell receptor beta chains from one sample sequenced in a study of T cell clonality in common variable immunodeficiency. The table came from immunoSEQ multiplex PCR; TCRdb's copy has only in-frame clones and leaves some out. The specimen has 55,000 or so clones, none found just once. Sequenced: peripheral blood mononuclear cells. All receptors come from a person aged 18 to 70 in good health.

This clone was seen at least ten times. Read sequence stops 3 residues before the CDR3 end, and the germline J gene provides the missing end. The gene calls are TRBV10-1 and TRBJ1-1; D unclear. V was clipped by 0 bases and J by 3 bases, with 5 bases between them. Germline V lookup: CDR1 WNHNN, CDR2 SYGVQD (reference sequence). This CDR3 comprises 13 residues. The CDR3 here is CASSESRDTEAFF. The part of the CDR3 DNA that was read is TGCGCCAGCAGTGAGTCCCGCGACACTGAA.

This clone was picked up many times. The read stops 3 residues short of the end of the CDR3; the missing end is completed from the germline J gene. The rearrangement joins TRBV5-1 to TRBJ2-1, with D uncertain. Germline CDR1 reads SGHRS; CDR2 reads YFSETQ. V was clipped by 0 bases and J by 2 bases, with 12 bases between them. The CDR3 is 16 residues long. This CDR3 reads CASSLGSGATYNEQFF. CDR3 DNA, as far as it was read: TGCGCCAGCAGCTTGGGTTCAGGTGCGACCTACAATGAG.

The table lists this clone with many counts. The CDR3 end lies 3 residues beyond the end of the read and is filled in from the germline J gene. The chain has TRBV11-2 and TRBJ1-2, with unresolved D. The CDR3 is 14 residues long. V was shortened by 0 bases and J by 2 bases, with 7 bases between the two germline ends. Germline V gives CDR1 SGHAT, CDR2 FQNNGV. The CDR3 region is CASSLEKVNYGYTF. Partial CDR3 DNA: TGTGCCAGCAGCTTAGAGAAGGTCAACTATGGC. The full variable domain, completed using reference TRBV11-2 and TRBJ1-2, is EAGVAQSPRYKIIEKRQSVAFWCNPISGHATLYWYQQILGQGPKLLIQFQNNGVVDDSQLPKDRFSAERLKGVDSTLKIQPAKLEDSAVYLCASSLEKVNYGYTFGSGTRLTVV.

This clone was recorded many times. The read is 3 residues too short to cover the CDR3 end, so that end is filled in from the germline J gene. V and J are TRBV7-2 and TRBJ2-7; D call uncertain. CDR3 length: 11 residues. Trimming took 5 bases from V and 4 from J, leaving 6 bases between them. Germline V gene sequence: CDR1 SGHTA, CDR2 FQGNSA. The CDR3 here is CASSPNYEQYF. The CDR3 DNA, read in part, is TGTGCCAGCAGCCCTAATTACGAG.

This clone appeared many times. This CDR3 is CASRTKQGGGDTEAFF. The sequenced CDR3 bases are TGTGCCAGCAGAACGAAACAGGGAGGTGGCGACACTGAA. The J gene is TRBJ1-1, the V gene TRBV2, with TRBD1 as a possible D gene (6 bases). The read is 3 residues too short to cover the CDR3 end, so that end is filled in from the germline J gene. The ends were cut back, 6 bases at V and 3 bases at J, with 20 bases in the middle. Germline values: CDR1 SNHLY, CDR2 FYNNEI. The CDR3 extends over 16 amino acids.

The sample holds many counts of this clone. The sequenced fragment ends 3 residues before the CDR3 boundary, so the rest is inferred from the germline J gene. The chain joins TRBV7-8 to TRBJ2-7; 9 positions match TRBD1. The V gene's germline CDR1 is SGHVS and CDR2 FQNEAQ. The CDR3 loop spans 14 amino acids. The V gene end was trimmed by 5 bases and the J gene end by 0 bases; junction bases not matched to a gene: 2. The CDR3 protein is CASSRQGDSYEQYF. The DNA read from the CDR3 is TGTGCCAGCAGCCGACAGGGGGACTCCTACGAG.

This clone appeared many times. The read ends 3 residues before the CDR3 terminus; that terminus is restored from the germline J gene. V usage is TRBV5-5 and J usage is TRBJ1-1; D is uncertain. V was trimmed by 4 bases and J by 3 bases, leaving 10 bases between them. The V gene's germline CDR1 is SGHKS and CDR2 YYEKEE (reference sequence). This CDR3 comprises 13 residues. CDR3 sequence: CASSRGGDTEAFF. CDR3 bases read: TGTGCCAGCAGCCGGGGAGGCGACACTGAA.

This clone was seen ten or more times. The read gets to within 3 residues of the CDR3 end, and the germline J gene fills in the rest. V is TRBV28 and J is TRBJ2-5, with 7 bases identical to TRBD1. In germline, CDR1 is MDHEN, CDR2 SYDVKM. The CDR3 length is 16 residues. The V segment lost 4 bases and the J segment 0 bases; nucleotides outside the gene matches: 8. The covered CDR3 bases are TGTGCCAGCAGTTCCTACGGACAGGTGCACCAAGAGACC. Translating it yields CASSSYGQVHQET. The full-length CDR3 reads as CASSSYGQVHQETQYF. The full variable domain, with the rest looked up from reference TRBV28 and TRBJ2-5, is DVKVTQSSRYLVKRTGEKVFLECVQDMDHENMFWYRQDPGLGLRLIYFSYDVKMKEKGDIPEGYSVSREKKERFSLILESASTNQTSMYLCASSSYGQVHQETQYFGPGTRLLVL.

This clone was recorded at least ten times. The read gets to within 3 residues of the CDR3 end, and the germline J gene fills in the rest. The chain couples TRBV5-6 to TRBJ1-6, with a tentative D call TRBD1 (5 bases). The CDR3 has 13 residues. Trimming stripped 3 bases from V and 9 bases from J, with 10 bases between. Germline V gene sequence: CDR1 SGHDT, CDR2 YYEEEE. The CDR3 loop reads CASSSSTASPLHF. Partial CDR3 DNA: TGTGCCAGCAGCTCGTCGACAGCTTCACCC.

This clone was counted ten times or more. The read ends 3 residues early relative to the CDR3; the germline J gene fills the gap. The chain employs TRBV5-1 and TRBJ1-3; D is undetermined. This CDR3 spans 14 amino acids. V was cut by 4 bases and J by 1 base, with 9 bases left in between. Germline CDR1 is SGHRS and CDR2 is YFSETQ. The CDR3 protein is CASSATNSGNTIYF. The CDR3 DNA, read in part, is TGCGCCAGCAGCGCGACAAATTCTGGAAACACC.

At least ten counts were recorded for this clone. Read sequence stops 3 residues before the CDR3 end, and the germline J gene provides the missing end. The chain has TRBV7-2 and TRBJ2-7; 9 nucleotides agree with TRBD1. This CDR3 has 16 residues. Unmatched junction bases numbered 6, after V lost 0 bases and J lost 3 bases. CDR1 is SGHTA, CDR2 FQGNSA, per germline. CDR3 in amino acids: CASSLASTGGSYEQYF. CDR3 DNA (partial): TGTGCCAGCAGCTTAGCGTCGACAGGGGGGAGCTACGAG.

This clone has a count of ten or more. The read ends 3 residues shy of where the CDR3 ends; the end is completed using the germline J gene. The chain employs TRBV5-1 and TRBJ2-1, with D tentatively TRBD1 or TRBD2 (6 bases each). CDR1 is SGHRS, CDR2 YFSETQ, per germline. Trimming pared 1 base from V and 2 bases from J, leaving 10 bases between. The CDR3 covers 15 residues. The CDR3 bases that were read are TGCGCCAGCAGCTTGATGGAGGGGGCCTACAATGAG. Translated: CASSLMEGAYNE. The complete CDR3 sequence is CASSLMEGAYNEQFF.

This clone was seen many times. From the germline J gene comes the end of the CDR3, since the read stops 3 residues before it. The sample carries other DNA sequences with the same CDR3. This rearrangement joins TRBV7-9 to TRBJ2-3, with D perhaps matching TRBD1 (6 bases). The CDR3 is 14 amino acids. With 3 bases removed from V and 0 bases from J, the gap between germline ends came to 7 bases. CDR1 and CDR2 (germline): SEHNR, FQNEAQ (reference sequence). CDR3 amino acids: CASSFQGSTDTQYF. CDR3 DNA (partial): TGTGCCAGCAGCTTCCAGGGGAGCACAGATACG.

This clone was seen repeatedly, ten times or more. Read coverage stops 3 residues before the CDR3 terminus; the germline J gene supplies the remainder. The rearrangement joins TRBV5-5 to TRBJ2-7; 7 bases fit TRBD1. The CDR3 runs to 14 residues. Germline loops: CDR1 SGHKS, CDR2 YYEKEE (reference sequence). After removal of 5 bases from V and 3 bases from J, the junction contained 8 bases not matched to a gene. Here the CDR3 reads CASRTGQLIYEQYF. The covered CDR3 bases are TGTGCCAGCAGGACGGGACAGCTCATCTACGAG.

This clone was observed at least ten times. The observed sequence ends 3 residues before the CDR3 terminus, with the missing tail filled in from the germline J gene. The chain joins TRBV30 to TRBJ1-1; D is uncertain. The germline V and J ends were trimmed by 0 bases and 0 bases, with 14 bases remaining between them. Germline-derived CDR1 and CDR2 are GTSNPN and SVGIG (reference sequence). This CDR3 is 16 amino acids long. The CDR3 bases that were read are TGTGCCTGGAGTGTACGAGGTGTAAATTTGAACACTGAA. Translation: CAWSVRGVNLNTE. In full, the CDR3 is CAWSVRGVNLNTEAFF.

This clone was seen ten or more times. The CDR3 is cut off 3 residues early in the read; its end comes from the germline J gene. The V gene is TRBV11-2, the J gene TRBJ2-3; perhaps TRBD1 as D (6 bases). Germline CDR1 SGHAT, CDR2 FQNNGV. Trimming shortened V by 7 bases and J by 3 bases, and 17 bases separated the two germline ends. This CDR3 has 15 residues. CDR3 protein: CASTQGKGETDTQYF. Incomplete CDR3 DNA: TGTGCCAGCACGCAGGGGAAAGGGGAGACAGATACG. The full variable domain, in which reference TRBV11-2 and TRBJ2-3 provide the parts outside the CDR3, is EAGVAQSPRYKIIEKRQSVAFWCNPISGHATLYWYQQILGQGPKLLIQFQNNGVVDDSQLPKDRFSAERLKGVDSTLKIQPAKLEDSAVYLCASTQGKGETDTQYFGPGTRLTVL.

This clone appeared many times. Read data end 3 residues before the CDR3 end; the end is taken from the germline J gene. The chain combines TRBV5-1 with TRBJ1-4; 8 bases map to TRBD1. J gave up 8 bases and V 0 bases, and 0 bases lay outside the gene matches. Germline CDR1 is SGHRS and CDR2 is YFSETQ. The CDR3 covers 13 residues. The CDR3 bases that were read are TGCGCCAGCAGCTTGGGGACAGGGGAAAAA. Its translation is CASSLGTGEK. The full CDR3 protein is CASSLGTGEKLFF.

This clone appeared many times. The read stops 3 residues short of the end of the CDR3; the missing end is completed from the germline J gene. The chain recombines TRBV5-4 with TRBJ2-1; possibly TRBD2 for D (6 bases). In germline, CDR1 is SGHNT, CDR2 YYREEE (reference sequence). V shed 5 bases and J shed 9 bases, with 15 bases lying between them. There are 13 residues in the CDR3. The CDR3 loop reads CASRPTRDGEQFF. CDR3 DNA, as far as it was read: TGTGCCAGCAGGCCGACTAGGGACGGTGAG. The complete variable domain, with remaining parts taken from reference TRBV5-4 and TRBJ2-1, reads ETGVTQSPTHLIKTRGQQVTLRCSSQSGHNTVSWYQQALGQGPQFIFQYYREEENGRGNFPPRFSGLQFPNYSSELNVNALELDDSALYLCASRPTRDGEQFFGPGTRLTVL.

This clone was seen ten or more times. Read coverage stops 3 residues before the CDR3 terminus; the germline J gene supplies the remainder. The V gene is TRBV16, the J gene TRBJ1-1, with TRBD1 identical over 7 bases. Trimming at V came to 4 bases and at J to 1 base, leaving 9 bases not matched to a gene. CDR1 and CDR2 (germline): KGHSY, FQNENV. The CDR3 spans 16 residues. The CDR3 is CASSPTGIMENTEAFF. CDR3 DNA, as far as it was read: TGTGCCAGCAGCCCGACAGGGATTATGGAGAACACTGAA.

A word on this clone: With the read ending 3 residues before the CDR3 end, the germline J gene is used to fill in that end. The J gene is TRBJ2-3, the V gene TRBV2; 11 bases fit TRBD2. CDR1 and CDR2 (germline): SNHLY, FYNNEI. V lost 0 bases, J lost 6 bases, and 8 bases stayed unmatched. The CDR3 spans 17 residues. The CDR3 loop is CASSEALLAGDPDTQYF. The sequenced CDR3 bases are TGTGCCAGCAGTGAAGCGCTACTAGCGGGAGATCCCGATACG.

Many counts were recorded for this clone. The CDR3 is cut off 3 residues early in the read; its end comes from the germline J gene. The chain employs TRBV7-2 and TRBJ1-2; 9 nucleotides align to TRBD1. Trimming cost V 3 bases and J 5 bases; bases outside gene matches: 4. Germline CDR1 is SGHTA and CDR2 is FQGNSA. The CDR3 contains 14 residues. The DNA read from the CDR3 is TGTGCCAGCAGCTTCGAGACAGGGGGGTATGGC. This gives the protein CASSFETGGYG. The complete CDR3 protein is CASSFETGGYGYTF.

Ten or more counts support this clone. CDR3 DNA (partial): TGTGCCACCCGGACAGGGCAGGCTACCGGGGAG. Amino acids: CATRTGQATGE. The whole CDR3 protein is CATRTGQATGELFF. The chain has TRBV10-3 and TRBJ2-2, with 8 positions matching TRBD1. The read halts 3 residues ahead of the CDR3 end, with the missing end drawn from the germline J gene. CDR3 length: 14 residues. Trimming cost V 10 bases and J 5 bases; bases outside gene matches: 9. CDR1 is ENHRY, CDR2 SYGVKD, per germline.

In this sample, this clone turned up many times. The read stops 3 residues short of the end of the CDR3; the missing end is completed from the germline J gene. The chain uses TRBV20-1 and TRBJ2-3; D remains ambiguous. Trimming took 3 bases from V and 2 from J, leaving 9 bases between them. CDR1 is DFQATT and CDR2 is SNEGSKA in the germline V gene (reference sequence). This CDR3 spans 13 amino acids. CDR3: CSASADYTDTQYF. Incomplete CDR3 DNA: TGCAGTGCTAGTGCGGATTACACAGATACG.